This TCR beta chain was recorded in a study of blood T cells in healthy people across ages. Study in general: The template switching approach captured approximately one barcoded beta molecule for every two T cells.

The authors ran a second PCR of 7 to 11 cycles using a sample-barcoded 5' primer and a J-beta primer mix. TCRdb redid the calling of the 5' RACE reads with MiXCR, one entry per CDR3 protein. The sample lists about 800,000 distinct CDR3 sequences, approximately 25% occurring once. CDR3 length: 14 residues. V gave up 5 bases and J gave up 3 bases; unmatched junction bases: 6. Germline assignment: CDR1 SEHNR and CDR2 FQNEAQ (reference sequence). These records were also assigned to another study, of T cells of mothers and their children. That paper states: Thymic selection shapes TCR recombination output in related pairs, and it does so similarly in unrelated pairs.

Material: blood. The sequence was collected from a boy younger than 18 in good health. This chain links TRBV7-9 with TRBJ2-5; 7 nucleotides line up with TRBD2. CDR3 in amino acids: CASSDLAEEETQYF. The DNA for the CDR3 is TGTGCCAGCAGCGACCTAGCGGAAGAAGAGACCCAGTACTTC.